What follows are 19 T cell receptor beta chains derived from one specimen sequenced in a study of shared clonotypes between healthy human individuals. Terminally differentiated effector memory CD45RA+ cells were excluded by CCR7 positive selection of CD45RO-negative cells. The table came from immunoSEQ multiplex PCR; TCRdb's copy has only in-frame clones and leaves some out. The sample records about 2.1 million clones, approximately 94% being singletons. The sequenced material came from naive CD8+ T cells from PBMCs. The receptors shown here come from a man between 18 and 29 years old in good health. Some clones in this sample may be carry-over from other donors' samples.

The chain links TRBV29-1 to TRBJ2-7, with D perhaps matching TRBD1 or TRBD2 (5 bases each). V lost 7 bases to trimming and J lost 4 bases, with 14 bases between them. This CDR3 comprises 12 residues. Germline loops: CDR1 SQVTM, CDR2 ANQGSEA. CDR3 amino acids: CSGGDPGYEQYF. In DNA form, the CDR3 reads TGCAGCGGAGGGGACCCGGGGTACGAGCAGTACTTC.

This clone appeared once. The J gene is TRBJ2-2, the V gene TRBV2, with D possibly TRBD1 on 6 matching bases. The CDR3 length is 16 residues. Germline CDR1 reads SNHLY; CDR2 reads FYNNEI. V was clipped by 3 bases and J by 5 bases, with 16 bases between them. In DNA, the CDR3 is TGTGCCAGCAGTGAGAATTGGGGGCTCCTGACCGGGGAGCTGTTTTTT. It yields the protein CASSENWGLLTGELFF.

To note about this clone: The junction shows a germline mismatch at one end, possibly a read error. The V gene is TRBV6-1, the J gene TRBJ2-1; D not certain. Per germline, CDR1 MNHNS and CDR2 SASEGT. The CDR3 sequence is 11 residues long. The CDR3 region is CASKSFNEQFF. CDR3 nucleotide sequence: TGTGCCAGCAAGTCCTTCAATGAGCAGTTCTTC.

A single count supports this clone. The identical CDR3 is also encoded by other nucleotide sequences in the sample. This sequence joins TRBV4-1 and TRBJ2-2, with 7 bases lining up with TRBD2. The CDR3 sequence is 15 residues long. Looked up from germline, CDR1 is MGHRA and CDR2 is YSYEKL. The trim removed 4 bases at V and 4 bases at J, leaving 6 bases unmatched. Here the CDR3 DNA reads TGCGCCAGCAGCCCTCTGGGGGGGGGCACCGGGGAGCTGTTTTTT. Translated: CASSPLGGGTGELFF.

The CDR3 sequence is CSVDADGRYNEQFF. CDR3 bases: TGCAGCGTTGATGCGGACGGCAGATACAATGAGCAGTTCTTC. The V call is TRBV29-1, the J call TRBJ2-1; no clear D gene. CDR1 is SQVTM, CDR2 ANQGSEA, per germline. V lost 3 bases and J lost 4, with 13 bases in between. The CDR3 loop spans 14 amino acids.

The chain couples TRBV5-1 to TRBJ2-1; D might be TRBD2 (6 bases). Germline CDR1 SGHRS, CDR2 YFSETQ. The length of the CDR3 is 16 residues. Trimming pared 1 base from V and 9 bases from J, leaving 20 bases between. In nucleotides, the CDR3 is TGCGCCAGCAGCTTGATTATTGGAGCGGGCACGCCTGAGCAGTTCTTC. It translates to CASSLIIGAGTPEQFF. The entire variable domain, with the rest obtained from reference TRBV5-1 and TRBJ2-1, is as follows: KAGVTQTPRYLIKTRGQQVTLSCSPISGHRSVSWYQQTPGQGLQFLFEYFSETQRNKGNFPGRFSGRQFSNSRSEMNVSTLELGDSALYLCASSLIIGAGTPEQFFGPGTRLTVL.

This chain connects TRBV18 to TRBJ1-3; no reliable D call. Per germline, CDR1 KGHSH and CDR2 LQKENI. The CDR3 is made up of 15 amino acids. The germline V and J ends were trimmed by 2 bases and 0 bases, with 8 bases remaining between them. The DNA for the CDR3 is TGTGCCAGCTCACCAGGCCCCATCTCTGGAAACACCATATATTTT. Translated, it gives CASSPGPISGNTIYF.

This chain's CDR3 is CASSTDRYYEQYF. DNA of the CDR3: TGTGCCAGTAGCACGGACAGGTACTACGAGCAGTACTTC. V gene TRBV19 combines with J gene TRBJ2-7; TRBD1 matches 7 bases. Looked up from germline, CDR1 is LNHDA and CDR2 is SQIVND (reference sequence). Trimming removed 6 bases from V and 3 bases from J; junction bases left unmatched: 5. This CDR3 has 13 amino acids.

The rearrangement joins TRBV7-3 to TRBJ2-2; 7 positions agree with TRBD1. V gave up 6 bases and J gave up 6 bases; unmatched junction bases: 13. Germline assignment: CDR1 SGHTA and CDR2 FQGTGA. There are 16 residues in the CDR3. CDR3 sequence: CASRSRQGGSPGELFF. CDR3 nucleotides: TGTGCCAGCAGGTCGAGACAGGGTGGTTCACCCGGGGAGCTGTTTTTT.

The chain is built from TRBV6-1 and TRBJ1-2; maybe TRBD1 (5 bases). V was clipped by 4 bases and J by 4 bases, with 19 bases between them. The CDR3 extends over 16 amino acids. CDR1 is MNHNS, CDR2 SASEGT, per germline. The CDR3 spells CASSGAQWGRGYGYTF. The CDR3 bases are TGTGCCAGCAGTGGGGCCCAGTGGGGGAGAGGCTATGGCTACACCTTC.

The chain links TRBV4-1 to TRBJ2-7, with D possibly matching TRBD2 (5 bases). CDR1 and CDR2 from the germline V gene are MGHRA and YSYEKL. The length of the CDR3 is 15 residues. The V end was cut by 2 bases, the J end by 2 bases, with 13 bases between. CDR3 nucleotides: TGCGCCAGCAGCCAATTCGAGGGAGCACCCTACGAGCAGTACTTC. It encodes CASSQFEGAPYEQYF.

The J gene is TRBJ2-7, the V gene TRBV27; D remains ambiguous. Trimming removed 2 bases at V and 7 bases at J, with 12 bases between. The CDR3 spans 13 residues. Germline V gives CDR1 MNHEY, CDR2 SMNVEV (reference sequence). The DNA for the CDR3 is TGTGCCAGCAGTTTAATTTTGGGCGAAGAGCAGTACTTC. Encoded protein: CASSLILGEEQYF.

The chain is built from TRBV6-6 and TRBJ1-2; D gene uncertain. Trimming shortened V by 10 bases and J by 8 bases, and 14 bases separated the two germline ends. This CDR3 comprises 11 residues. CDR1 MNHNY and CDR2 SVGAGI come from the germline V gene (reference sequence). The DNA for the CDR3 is TGTGCCACCCTTGTGGCCCCAGGCTACACCTTC. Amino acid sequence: CATLVAPGYTF.

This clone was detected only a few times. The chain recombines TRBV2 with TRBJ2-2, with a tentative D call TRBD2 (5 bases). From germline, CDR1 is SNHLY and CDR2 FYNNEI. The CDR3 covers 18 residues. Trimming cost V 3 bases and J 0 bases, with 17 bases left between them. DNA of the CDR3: TGTGCCAGCAGTGACCCGGAGCCCGGGGAAACGAACACCGGGGAGCTGTTTTTT. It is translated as CASSDPEPGETNTGELFF.

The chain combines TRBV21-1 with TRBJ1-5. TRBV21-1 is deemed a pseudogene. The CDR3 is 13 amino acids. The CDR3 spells CASSKYVEGPQHF. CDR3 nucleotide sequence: TGTGCCAGCAGCAAATACGTCGAGGGGCCCCAGCATTTT.

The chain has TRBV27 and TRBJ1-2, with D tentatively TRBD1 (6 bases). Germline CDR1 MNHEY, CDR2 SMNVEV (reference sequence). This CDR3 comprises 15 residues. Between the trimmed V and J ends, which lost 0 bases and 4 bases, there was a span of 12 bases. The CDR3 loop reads CASSLSSGGTYGYTF. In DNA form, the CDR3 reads TGTGCCAGCAGTTTATCTTCGGGGGGCACCTATGGCTACACCTTC.

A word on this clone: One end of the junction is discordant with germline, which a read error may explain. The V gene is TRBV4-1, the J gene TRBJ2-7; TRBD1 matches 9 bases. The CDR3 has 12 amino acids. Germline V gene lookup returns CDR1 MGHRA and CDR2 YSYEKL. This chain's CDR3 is CASSQAGTGPLF. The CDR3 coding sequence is TGCGCCAGCAGCCAAGCCGGGACAGGGCCCCTCTTC.

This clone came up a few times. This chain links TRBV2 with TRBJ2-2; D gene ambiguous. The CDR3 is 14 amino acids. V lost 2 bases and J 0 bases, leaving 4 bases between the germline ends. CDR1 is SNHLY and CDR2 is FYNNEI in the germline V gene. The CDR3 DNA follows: TGTGCCAGCAGTGAACGTTCGAACACCGGGGAGCTGTTTTTT. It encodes CASSERSNTGELFF.

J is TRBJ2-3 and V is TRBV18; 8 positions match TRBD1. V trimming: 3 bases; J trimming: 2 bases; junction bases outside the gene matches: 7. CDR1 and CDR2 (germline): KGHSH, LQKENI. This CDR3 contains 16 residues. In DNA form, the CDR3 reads TGTGCCAGCTCACCGAACGACAGGGGTATCACAGATACGCAGTATTTT. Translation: CASSPNDRGITDTQYF.